Below are 6 T cell receptor beta chains sequenced from a single sample in a study of blood T cell repertoires in COVID-19. Profiling relied on immunoSEQ multiplex PCR, and the TCRdb table lists in-frame clones only, not all of them. Of roughly 200,000 clones listed, around four fifths are singletons. The sequencing input was peripheral blood. Receptors were obtained from an elderly woman with COVID-19, enrolled during active disease.

A few counts support this clone. This sequence joins TRBV6-5 and TRBJ1-3, with a tentative D call TRBD1 (6 bases). Germline loops: CDR1 MNHEY, CDR2 SVGAGI. V lost 0 bases and J lost 9, with 15 bases in between. This CDR3 is built from 15 residues. The CDR3 reads CASSYSNMGRGTIYF. CDR3 DNA sequence: TGTGCCAGCAGTTACTCTAATATGGGCAGGGGCACCATATATTTT.

The V gene is TRBV5-1, the J gene TRBJ1-1; 7 bases map to TRBD1. CDR3 length equals 14 residues. Per germline, CDR1 SGHRS and CDR2 YFSETQ. The J segment lost 0 bases and the V segment lost 4 bases, leaving 3 bases of the junction unmatched. The CDR3 sequence is CASSPDRVNTEAFF. CDR3 DNA: TGCGCCAGCAGCCCCGACAGGGTGAACACTGAAGCTTTCTTT.

V is TRBV29-1 and J is TRBJ2-1, with 12 bases identical to TRBD2. V gave up 7 bases and J gave up 6 bases; unmatched junction bases: 7. Looked up from germline, CDR1 is SQVTM and CDR2 is ANQGSEA. The CDR3 sequence is 14 residues long. The CDR3 bases are TGCAGCGCAATTTCTAGCGGGAGGGTCAATGAGCAGTTCTTC. Amino acid sequence: CSAISSGRVNEQFF.

The chain has TRBV2 and TRBJ1-2; possible D gene TRBD1, 5 bases. Trimming removed 4 bases from V and 7 bases from J, with 13 bases in between. This CDR3 spans 13 amino acids. Germline V gene sequence: CDR1 SNHLY, CDR2 FYNNEI. Written as DNA, the CDR3 is TGTGCCAGCAGTGGGTTAGCCGGGGGTGGCTACACCTTC. Its translation: CASSGLAGGGYTF.

J is TRBJ1-5 and V is TRBV19; maybe TRBD1 (6 bases). The CDR3 is made up of 16 amino acids. Germline V gives CDR1 LNHDA, CDR2 SQIVND (reference sequence). Trimming removed 6 bases from V and 3 bases from J, with 18 bases in between. The CDR3 nucleotides are TGTGCCAGTAGCAAAAACAGCAGGGGAGTCAATCAGCCCCAGCATTTT. It codes for CASSKNSRGVNQPQHF.

This chain connects TRBV14 to TRBJ1-6; D possibly corresponds to TRBD1 (6 bases). The V end lost 1 base, the J end lost 6 bases, and 13 bases lay between the germline ends. CDR3 length: 16 amino acids. Per germline, CDR1 SGHDN and CDR2 FVKESK. CDR3 sequence reads: CASSQVNRALNSPLHF. For the CDR3, the DNA is TGTGCCAGCAGCCAAGTCAACAGGGCGCTTAATTCACCCCTCCACTTT.